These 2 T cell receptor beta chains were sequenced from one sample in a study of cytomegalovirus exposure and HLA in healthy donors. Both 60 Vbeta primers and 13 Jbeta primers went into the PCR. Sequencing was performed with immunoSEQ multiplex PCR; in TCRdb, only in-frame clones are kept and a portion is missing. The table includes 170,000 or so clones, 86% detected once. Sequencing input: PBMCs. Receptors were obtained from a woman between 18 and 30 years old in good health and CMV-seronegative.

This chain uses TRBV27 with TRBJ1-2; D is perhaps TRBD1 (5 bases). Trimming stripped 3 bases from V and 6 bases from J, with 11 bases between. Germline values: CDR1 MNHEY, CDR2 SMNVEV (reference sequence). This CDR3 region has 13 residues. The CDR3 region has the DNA TGTGCCAGCAGTTTCAGAGGAGGGGATGGCTACACCTTC. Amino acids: CASSFRGGDGYTF.

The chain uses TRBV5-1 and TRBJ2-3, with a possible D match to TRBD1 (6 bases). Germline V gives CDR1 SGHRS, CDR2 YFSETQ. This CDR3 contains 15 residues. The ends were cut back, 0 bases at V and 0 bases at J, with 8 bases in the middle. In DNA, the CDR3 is TGCGCCAGCAGCTTGGAGGGGGTCAGCACAGATACGCAGTATTTT. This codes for CASSLEGVSTDTQYF.